This T cell receptor (beta chain) was obtained from a study of CXCR3-negative and CXCR3-positive naive CD8 T cells. In germline, CDR1 is DFQATT, CDR2 SNEGSKA (reference sequence). The CDR3 is made up of 14 amino acids. The study's findings and limits: Memory, not naive, CXCR3-negative and CXCR3-positive cells differed in TRBV-TRBJ usage. TRB CDR3s were more hydrophobic in CXCR3-positive than in CXCR3-negative naive cells.

UMI labels and 5' RACE were used to prepare the TRB cDNA libraries. TCRdb reprocessed the 5' RACE reads, with one entry per CDR3 protein and no DNA. In total, the table holds tens of thousands of distinct CDR3 sequences. Points on this clonotype: What it binds is unknown.

The genes are TRBV20-1 and TRBJ2-1; there is no DNA to check the TCRdb D call of TRBD2. Specimen: naive CXCR3- CD8+ T cells from blood. The subset is: CD45RO-CCR7+CD27+CD95- naive CD8+ T cells lacking CXCR3 (TNR3-). The receptor comes from a human donor in good health. Some clones in this sample may be carry-over from other donors' samples. The CDR3 sequence: CSAPLRREYNEQFF.